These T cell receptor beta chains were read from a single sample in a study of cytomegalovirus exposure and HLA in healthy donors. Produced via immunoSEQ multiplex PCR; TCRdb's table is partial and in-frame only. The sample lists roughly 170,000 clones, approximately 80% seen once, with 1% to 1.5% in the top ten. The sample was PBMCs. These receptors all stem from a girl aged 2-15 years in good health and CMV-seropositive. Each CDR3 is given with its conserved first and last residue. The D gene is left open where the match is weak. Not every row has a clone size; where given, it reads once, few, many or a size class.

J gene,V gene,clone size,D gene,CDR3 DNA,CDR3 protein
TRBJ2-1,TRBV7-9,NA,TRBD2,TGTGCCAGCAGCCTGCCTAGCGGGATCGCCAATGAGCAGTTCTTC,CASSLPSGIANEQFF
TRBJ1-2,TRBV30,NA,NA,TGTGCCTGGAGCCCTGGGACATCTGGCTACACCTTC,CAWSPGTSGYTF
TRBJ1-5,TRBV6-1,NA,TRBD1,TGTGCCAGCAGTGAAGGGCCCTTATATACGACAGGGGTCAACAATCAGCCCCAGCATTTT,CASSEGPLYTTGVNNQPQHF
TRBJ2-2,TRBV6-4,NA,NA,TGTGCCAGCAGTAGGACCCGTATGGGACAGAACACCGGGGAGCTGTTTTTT,CASSRTRMGQNTGELFF
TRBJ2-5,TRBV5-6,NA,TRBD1,TGTGCCAGCAGCTGGGACAGGCAGCTGGCCCAGTACTTC,CASSWDRQLAQYF
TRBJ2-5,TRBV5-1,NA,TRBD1,TGCGCCAGCAGCTTGCTCAAGGCAGGGGGCCGGGAGACCCAGTACTTC,CASSLLKAGGRETQYF
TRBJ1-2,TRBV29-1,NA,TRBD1,TGCAGCGTTGAGGTCCCGGGACAGGGAGCGAACTATGGCTACACCTTC,CSVEVPGQGANYGYTF
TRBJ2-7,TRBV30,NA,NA,TGTGCCTGGAGTGTACCCGGGACTCCCTGGAAAGAGCAGTACTTC,CAWSVPGTPWKEQYF
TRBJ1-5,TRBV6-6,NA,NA,TGTGCCACCCTAGGGGTCCGAGGCAATCAGCCCCAGCATTTT,CATLGVRGNQPQHF
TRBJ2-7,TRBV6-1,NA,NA,TGTGCCAGCAGCGATAGGGGCTTGTACGAGCAGTACTTC,CASSDRGLYEQYF
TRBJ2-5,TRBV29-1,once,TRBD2,TGCAGCGTCACTGACACGGGAGGGGGTCAGTACTTC,CSVTDTGGGQYF
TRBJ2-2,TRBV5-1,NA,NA,TGCGCCAGCACCTACGGGGGGCCCGGGGAGCTGTTTTTT,CASTYGGPGELFF
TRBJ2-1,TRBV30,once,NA,TGTGCCTGGAGTGTATTTTTCGGAATACGTAGCGGACCGTACAATGAGCAGTTCTTC,CAWSVFFGIRSGPYNEQFF
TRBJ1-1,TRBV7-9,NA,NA,TGTGCCAGCAGCTTAGGTCACAGCCAATCCACTGAAGCTTTCTTT,CASSLGHSQSTEAFF
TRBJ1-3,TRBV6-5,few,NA,TGTGCCAGCACACAGTTCTCTGGAAACACCATATATTTT,CASTQFSGNTIYF
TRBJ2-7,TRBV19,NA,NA,TGTGCCAGTAGAGATGGGCGAGACTCCTACGAGCAGTACTTC,CASRDGRDSYEQYF
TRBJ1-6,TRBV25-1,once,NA,TGTGCCAGCAGTGTAGGTGACAGGCTTGATTCACCCCTCCACTTT,CASSVGDRLDSPLHF
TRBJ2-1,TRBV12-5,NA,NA,TGTGCTAGTGGTTTGGTACCGGCCCCGACTTCCTACAATGAGCAGTTCTTC,CASGLVPAPTSYNEQFF
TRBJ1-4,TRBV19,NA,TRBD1,TGTGCCAGTAGCGGGACAGGGACTAATGAAAAACTGTTTTTT,CASSGTGTNEKLFF
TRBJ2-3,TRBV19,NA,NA,TGTGCCAGTAGTATAACCAGGAACACAGATACGCAGTATTTT,CASSITRNTDTQYF
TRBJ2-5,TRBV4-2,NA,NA,TGTGCCAGCAGCCAAGTCTTGGGACCTCGGGGGCAAGAGACCCAGTACTTC,CASSQVLGPRGQETQYF
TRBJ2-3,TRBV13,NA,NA,TGTGCCAGCAGACTACTACGGGACTCGAGCACAGATACGCAGTATTTT,CASRLLRDSSTDTQYF
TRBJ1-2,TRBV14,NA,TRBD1,TGTGCCAGCAGCTCCAGACAGGGGGCCCGGGACTATGGCTACACCTTC,CASSSRQGARDYGYTF
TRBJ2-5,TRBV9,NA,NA,TGTGCCAGCAGCGAGGGGCTTGGCCCAGAGACCCAGTACTTC,CASSEGLGPETQYF
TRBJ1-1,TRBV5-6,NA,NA,TGTGCCAGCAGTCCTGGCTGGGGCGGCACTGAAGCTTTCTTT,CASSPGWGGTEAFF
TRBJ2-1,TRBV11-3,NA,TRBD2,TGTGCCAGCAGCTTAGGAGCGGGAGTGCTGCATGAGCAGTTCTTC,CASSLGAGVLHEQFF
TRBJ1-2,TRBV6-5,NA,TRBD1,TGTGCCAGCAGTCCGGACAGGGGGCTAGGCTACACCTTC,CASSPDRGLGYTF
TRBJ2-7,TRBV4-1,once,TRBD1,TGCGCCAGCAGCCATTCGGACAGGGGCTTCAACGAGCAGTACTTC,CASSHSDRGFNEQYF